The 24 T cell receptor beta chains given below trace back to one sample, sequenced in a study of OX40 agonist ivuxolimab in advanced cancers. Assay: immunoSEQ multiplex PCR; the TCRdb copy retains only in-frame clones and omits some. Among tens of thousands of clones, just over 85% were seen once, and the ten largest hold around 0.9%. The starting material was CD4+ or CD8+ T cells sorted from blood, obtained in a trial of the OX40 agonist ivuxolimab. The source of these receptors is an adult with an advanced solid tumor such as melanoma, head and neck, liver or kidney cancer.

The chain joins TRBV4-1 to TRBJ2-6; D gene unclear. V lost 8 bases and J 1 base, leaving 9 bases between the germline ends. In germline, CDR1 is MGHRA, CDR2 YSYEKL. The CDR3 is 14 residues long. CDR3 in amino acids: CASATPSGANVLTF. As DNA, the CDR3 is TGCGCCAGCGCTACCCCGTCTGGGGCCAACGTCCTGACTTTC.

This sequence joins TRBV27 and TRBJ2-1; D gene uncertain. Per the germline V gene, CDR1 is MNHEY and CDR2 is SMNVEV (reference sequence). This CDR3 spans 12 amino acids. V was trimmed by 2 bases and J by 11 bases, leaving 10 bases between them. CDR3 amino acids: CASSLNRRKQFF. Here the CDR3 DNA reads TGTGCCAGCAGTTTAAATCGGCGGAAGCAGTTCTTC.

V usage is TRBV27 and J usage is TRBJ2-7; perhaps D is TRBD1 or TRBD2 (5 bases each). V was pared by 2 bases and J by 3 bases, with 17 bases between. CDR3 length equals 16 residues. The V gene's germline CDR1 is MNHEY and CDR2 SMNVEV (reference sequence). In DNA, the CDR3 is TGTGCCAGCAGTTTAAAACCTAAGGGACGGAACTACGAGCAGTACTTC. It encodes CASSLKPKGRNYEQYF.

The chain recombines TRBV2 with TRBJ2-3, with 7 positions matching TRBD1. CDR3 length: 13 amino acids. Trimming removed 5 bases from V and 3 bases from J; junction bases left unmatched: 2. Germline V gene data show CDR1 as SNHLY and CDR2 as FYNNEI. CDR3 in DNA: TGTGCCAGCAGTAGACAGGGTACAGATACGCAGTATTTT. It is translated as CASSRQGTDTQYF.

The genes are TRBV28 and TRBJ2-3; unclear D gene. The CDR3 runs to 12 residues. Trimming took off 3 bases at V and 7 bases at J, with 8 bases between the two ends. Germline V gene data show CDR1 as MDHEN and CDR2 as SYDVKM. In nucleotides, the CDR3 is TGTGCCAGCAGTTTGGTTCCGTATACGCAGTATTTT. It is translated as CASSLVPYTQYF. Based on the CDR3 plus reference TRBV28 and TRBJ2-3, the full variable domain is DVKVTQSSRYLVKRTGEKVFLECVQDMDHENMFWYRQDPGLGLRLIYFSYDVKMKEKGDIPEGYSVSREKKERFSLILESASTNQTSMYLCASSLVPYTQYFGPGTRLTVL.

The chain is built from TRBV11-3 and TRBJ2-2; D is tentatively TRBD1 or TRBD2 (5 bases each). The germline V and J ends were trimmed by 4 bases and 5 bases, with 5 bases remaining between them. Germline V gives CDR1 SGHNT, CDR2 YENEEA. CDR3 length: 12 residues. The CDR3 here is CASSWGTGELFF. DNA of the CDR3: TGTGCCAGCAGCTGGGGGACCGGGGAGCTGTTTTTT.

This chain uses TRBV5-6 with TRBJ2-7; D unresolved. The CDR3 runs 15 residues. V lost 0 bases to trimming and J lost 5 bases, with 15 bases between them. Looked up from germline, CDR1 is SGHDT and CDR2 is YYEEEE. CDR3 protein: CASSLVFPMADEQYF. The DNA for the CDR3 is TGTGCCAGCAGCTTGGTTTTTCCCATGGCCGACGAGCAGTACTTC.

V and J are TRBV5-1 and TRBJ2-1; D is possibly TRBD1 (6 bases). Between the trimmed V and J ends, which lost 4 bases and 0 bases, there was a span of 8 bases. The CDR3 extends over 14 amino acids. CDR1 and CDR2 from the germline V gene are SGHRS and YFSETQ. CDR3 sequence: CASSPDSSYNEQFF. The CDR3 DNA is TGCGCCAGCAGCCCGGACAGCTCCTACAATGAGCAGTTCTTC. Full variable domain (remainder filled in from reference TRBV5-1 and TRBJ2-1): KAGVTQTPRYLIKTRGQQVTLSCSPISGHRSVSWYQQTPGQGLQFLFEYFSETQRNKGNFPGRFSGRQFSNSRSEMNVSTLELGDSALYLCASSPDSSYNEQFFGPGTRLTVL.

The chain is built from TRBV9 and TRBJ2-3; D not resolved. V shed 6 bases and J shed 3 bases, with 17 bases lying between them. Per germline, CDR1 SGDLS and CDR2 YYNGEE. The CDR3 sequence is 15 residues long. Written as DNA, the CDR3 is TGTGCCAGCACCACATGGGTTTTAGGGACAGATACGCAGTATTTT. Amino acid sequence: CASTTWVLGTDTQYF.

The DNA of the CDR3 is TGCAGCGTTGCGCCGACAGGGGTGAACACTGAAGCTTTCTTT. Translating gives CSVAPTGVNTEAFF. V and J are TRBV29-1 and TRBJ1-1; TRBD1 matches at 8 bases. Germline V gives CDR1 SQVTM, CDR2 ANQGSEA. The CDR3 is made up of 14 amino acids. The ends lost 4 bases at V and 0 bases at J; junction bases unmatched: 4. Supplemented by reference TRBV29-1 and TRBJ1-1, the full variable domain reads SAVISQKPSRDICQRGTSLTIQCQVDSQVTMMFWYRQQPGQSLTLIATANQGSEATYESGFVIDKFPISRPNLTFSTLTVSNMSPEDSSIYLCSVAPTGVNTEAFFGQGTRLTVV.

The V and J genes are TRBV18 and TRBJ2-1, with D perhaps matching TRBD2 (6 bases). The CDR3 consists of 15 residues. In germline, CDR1 is KGHSH, CDR2 LQKENI. V was trimmed by 3 bases and J by 8 bases, leaving 17 bases between them. CDR3 nucleotide sequence: TGTGCCAGCTCACCCCAAGGTGGCGGAGGGTATGAGCAGTTCTTC. Encoded protein: CASSPQGGGGYEQFF.

This clone was counted between two and nine times. The J gene is TRBJ2-1, the V gene TRBV15; 8 bases are a match to TRBD1. Germline assignment: CDR1 LNHNV and CDR2 YYDKDF (reference sequence). CDR3 length: 18 residues. Trimming at V came to 3 bases and at J to 4 bases, leaving 14 bases not matched to a gene. CDR3 in DNA: TGTGCCACCAGCAGGAGGGGACAGGTAGGGTTATTGTACAATGAGCAGTTCTTC. Translation gives CATSRRGQVGLLYNEQFF. Full variable domain (remainder filled in from reference TRBV15 and TRBJ2-1): DAMVIQNPRYQVTQFGKPVTLSCSQTLNHNVMYWYQQKSSQAPKLLFHYYDKDFNNEADTPDNFQSRRPNTSFCFLDIRSPGLGDTAMYLCATSRRGQVGLLYNEQFFGPGTRLTVL.

The CDR3 protein is CASSQGTARSANEKLFF. The CDR3 DNA is TGTGCCAGCAGCCAAGGGACAGCTCGATCGGCTAATGAAAAACTGTTTTTT. The chain combines TRBV4-2 with TRBJ1-4, with D possibly matching TRBD1 (6 bases). Germline lookup yields CDR1 LGHNA and CDR2 YNFKEQ. CDR3 length: 17 residues. V dropped 1 base and J dropped 3 bases, with 15 bases sitting between them.

The V gene is TRBV14, the J gene TRBJ2-2; possible D gene TRBD2, 6 bases. The germline V and J ends were trimmed by 6 bases and 2 bases, with 13 bases remaining between them. The CDR3 has 15 residues. Germline V lookup: CDR1 SGHDN, CDR2 FVKESK. The CDR3 loop reads CASRPGGRNTGELFF. CDR3 nucleotide sequence: TGTGCCAGCAGACCCGGGGGAAGAAACACCGGGGAGCTGTTTTTT.

This sequence joins TRBV9 and TRBJ2-5, with 15 bases lining up with TRBD2. The J call may not be correct, given that the DNA end is closer to TRBJ2-7. This CDR3 comprises 16 residues. Looked up from germline, CDR1 is SGDLS and CDR2 is YYNGEE. Here the CDR3 DNA reads TGTGCCAGCAGCGTCGGACTAGCGGGAGGGATCCACGAGCAGTACTTC. Protein sequence: CASSVGLAGGIHEQYF.

The chain is built from TRBV2 and TRBJ1-5, with D possibly being TRBD1 (6 bases). This CDR3 contains 14 residues. CDR1 and CDR2 (germline): SNHLY, FYNNEI. The germline V and J ends were trimmed by 10 bases and 2 bases, with 15 bases remaining between them. In DNA form, the CDR3 reads TGTGCCATCAGCAGGGCAGGGGGCAATCAGCCCCAGCATTTT. Translating gives CAISRAGGNQPQHF.

This chain uses TRBV6-5 with TRBJ1-1; D possibly corresponds to TRBD1 (5 bases). CDR1 is MNHEY, CDR2 SVGAGI, per germline. The CDR3 runs 16 residues. The ends were cut back, 0 bases at V and 5 bases at J, with 16 bases in the middle. The CDR3: CASSYSPGRGRTEAFF. The CDR3 DNA reads TGTGCCAGCAGTTACTCGCCGGGACGCGGAAGAACTGAAGCTTTCTTT.

The chain recombines TRBV10-3 with TRBJ2-1, with 9 nucleotides matching TRBD2. Unmatched junction bases numbered 7, after V lost 10 bases and J lost 0 bases. The CDR3 length is 15 residues. CDR1 ENHRY and CDR2 SYGVKD come from the germline V gene. The CDR3 protein is CATGAGGPSYNEQFF. The DNA for the CDR3 is TGTGCCACCGGGGCGGGAGGGCCCTCCTACAATGAGCAGTTCTTC.

The chain employs TRBV5-1 and TRBJ1-4; the D gene is possibly TRBD1 (6 bases). Germline V lookup: CDR1 SGHRS, CDR2 YFSETQ. Trimming removed 0 bases at V and 8 bases at J, with 11 bases between. The CDR3 consists of 14 residues. The CDR3 DNA reads TGCGCCAGCAGCTTGGGTACAGGGTCCGAAAAACTGTTTTTT. As protein: CASSLGTGSEKLFF.

V gene TRBV30 combines with J gene TRBJ1-4; 8 bases are a match to TRBD1. Germline V gene data show CDR1 as GTSNPN and CDR2 as SVGIG (reference sequence). The CDR3 has 13 amino acids. J lost 10 bases, V lost 0 bases, and 4 bases had no gene match. The CDR3 sequence: CAWSVGTGVKLFF. The CDR3 region has the DNA TGTGCCTGGAGTGTGGGGACAGGAGTAAAACTGTTTTTT.

The rearrangement uses TRBV28 and TRBJ1-2; D remains unclear. V was cut by 5 bases and J by 3 bases, with 13 bases left in between. The CDR3 has 14 residues. Per germline, CDR1 MDHEN and CDR2 SYDVKM. The DNA of the CDR3 is TGTGCCAGCAGTAGCCCTAGGGCGTACTATGGCTACACCTTC. Translated: CASSSPRAYYGYTF.

The V gene is TRBV6-5, the J gene TRBJ1-1; a weak D match, TRBD1 (5 bases). CDR1 is MNHEY and CDR2 is SVGAGI in the germline V gene. This CDR3 comprises 14 residues. V was shortened by 7 bases and J by 3 bases, with 15 bases between the two germline ends. The chain's CDR3 is CASTNLRGHTEAFF. Written as DNA, the CDR3 is TGTGCCAGCACCAACTTGAGGGGTCACACTGAAGCTTTCTTT.

This chain links TRBV2 with TRBJ2-2; D ambiguous. The germline CDR1 and CDR2 sequences are SNHLY and FYNNEI. V gave up 4 bases and J gave up 1 base, with 4 bases separating them. The length of the CDR3 is 13 residues. The CDR3 DNA reads as TGTGCCAGCAGTGTTGAGAACACCGGGGAGCTGTTTTTT. This translates into CASSVENTGELFF. Full variable domain (rest looked up from reference TRBV2 and TRBJ2-2): EPEVTQTPSHQVTQMGQEVILRCVPISNHLYFYWYRQILGQKVEFLVSFYNNEISEKSEIFDDQFSVERPDGSNFTLKIRSTKLEDSAMYFCASSVENTGELFFGEGSRLTVL.

This chain links TRBV7-9 with TRBJ1-3, with D possibly being TRBD1 (6 bases). This CDR3 spans 14 amino acids. V dropped 1 base and J dropped 4 bases, with 8 bases sitting between them. The germline V gene has CDR1 SEHNR and CDR2 FQNEAQ (reference sequence). CDR3 DNA: TGTGCCAGCAGCTTAGGAGGGGGAGGAAACACCATATATTTT. It yields the protein CASSLGGGGNTIYF.